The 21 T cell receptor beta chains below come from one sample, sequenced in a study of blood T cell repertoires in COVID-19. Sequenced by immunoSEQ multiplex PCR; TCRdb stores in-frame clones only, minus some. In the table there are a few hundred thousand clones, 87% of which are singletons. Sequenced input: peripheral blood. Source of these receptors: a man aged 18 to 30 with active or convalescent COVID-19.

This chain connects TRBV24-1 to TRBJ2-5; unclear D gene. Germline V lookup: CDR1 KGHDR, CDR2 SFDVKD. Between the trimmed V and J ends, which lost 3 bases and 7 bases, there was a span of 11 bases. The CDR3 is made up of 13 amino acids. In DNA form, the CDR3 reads TGTGCCACCAGTGATCCTCAGATCCGGACCCAGTACTTC. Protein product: CATSDPQIRTQYF.

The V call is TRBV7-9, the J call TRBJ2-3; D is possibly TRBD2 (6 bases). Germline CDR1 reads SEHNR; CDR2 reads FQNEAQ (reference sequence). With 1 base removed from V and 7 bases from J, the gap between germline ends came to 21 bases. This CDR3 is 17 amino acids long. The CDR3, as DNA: TGTGCCAGCAGCTTAGTCGCCGGTAGGGACTCCTTGCATACGCAGTATTTT. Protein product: CASSLVAGRDSLHTQYF.

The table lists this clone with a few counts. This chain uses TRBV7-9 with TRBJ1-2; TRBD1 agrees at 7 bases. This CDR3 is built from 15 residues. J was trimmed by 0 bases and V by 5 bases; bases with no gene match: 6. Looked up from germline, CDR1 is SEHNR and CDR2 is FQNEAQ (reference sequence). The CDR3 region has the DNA TGTGCCAGCAGCGCCTGGACAGGAGCTAACTATGGCTACACCTTC. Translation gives CASSAWTGANYGYTF.

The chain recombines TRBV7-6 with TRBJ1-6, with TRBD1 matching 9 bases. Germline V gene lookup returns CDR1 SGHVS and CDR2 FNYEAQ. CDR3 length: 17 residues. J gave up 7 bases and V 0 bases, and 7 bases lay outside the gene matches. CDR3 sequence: CASSLAPPGQGNSPLHF. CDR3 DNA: TGTGCCAGCAGCTTAGCCCCACCGGGACAGGGAAATTCACCCCTCCACTTT. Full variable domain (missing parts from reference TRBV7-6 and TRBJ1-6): GAGVSQSPRYKVTKRGQDVALRCDPISGHVSLYWYRQALGQGPEFLTYFNYEAQQDKSGLPNDRFSAERPEGSISTLTIQRTEQRDSAMYRCASSLAPPGQGNSPLHFGNGTRLTVT.

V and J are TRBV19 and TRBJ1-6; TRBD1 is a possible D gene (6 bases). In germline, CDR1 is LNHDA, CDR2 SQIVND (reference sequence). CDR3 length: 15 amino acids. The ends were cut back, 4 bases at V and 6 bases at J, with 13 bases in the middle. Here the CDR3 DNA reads TGTGCCAGTAGTACCAAAGGACAGACTAATTCACCCCTCCACTTT. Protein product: CASSTKGQTNSPLHF.

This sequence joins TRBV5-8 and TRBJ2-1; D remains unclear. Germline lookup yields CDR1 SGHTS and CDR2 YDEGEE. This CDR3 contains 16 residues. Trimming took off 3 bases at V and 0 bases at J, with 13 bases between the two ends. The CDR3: CASSSEEYYSYNEQFF. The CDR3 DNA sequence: TGTGCCAGCAGCTCAGAAGAGTACTACTCCTACAATGAGCAGTTCTTC.

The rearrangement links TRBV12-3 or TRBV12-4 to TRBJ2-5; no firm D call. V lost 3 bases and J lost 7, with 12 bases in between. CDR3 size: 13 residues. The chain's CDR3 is CASSFNSPPTQYF. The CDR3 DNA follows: TGTGCCAGCAGTTTCAACAGCCCTCCGACCCAGTACTTC.

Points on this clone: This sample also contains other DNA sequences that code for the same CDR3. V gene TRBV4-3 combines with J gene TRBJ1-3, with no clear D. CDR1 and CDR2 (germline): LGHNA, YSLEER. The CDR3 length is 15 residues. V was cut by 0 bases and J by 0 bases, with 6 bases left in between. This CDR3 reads CASSQDTSSGNTIYF. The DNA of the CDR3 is TGCGCCAGCAGCCAAGATACAAGCTCTGGAAACACCATATATTTT.

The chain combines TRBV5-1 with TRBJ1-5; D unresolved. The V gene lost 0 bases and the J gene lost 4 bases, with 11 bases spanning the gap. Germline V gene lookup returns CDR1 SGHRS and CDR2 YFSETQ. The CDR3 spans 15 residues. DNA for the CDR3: TGCGCCAGCAGCTTGGCCGGCACAGCAAATCAGCCCCAGCATTTT. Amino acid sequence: CASSLAGTANQPQHF.

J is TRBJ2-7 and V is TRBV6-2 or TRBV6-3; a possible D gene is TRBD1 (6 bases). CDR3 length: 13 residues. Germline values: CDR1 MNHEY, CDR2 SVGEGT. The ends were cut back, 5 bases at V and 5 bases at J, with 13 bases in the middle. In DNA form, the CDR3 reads TGTGCCAGCAGTAGGGACATTTCGGACGAGCAGTACTTC. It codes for CASSRDISDEQYF.

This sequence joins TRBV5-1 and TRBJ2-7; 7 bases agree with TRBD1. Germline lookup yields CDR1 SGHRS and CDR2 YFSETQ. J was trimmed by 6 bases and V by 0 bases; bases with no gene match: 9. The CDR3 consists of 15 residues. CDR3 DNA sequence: TGCGCCAGCAGCTTGGCGGGACAGCCGGGTTCCGAGCAGTACTTC. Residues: CASSLAGQPGSEQYF.

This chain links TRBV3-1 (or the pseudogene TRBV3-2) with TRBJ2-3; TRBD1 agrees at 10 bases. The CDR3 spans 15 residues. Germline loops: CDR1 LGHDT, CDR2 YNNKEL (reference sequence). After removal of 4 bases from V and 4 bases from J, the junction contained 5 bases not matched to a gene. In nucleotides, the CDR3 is TGTGCCAGCAGCCTAGGACAGGGGGTCCCAGATACGCAGTATTTT. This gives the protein CASSLGQGVPDTQYF.

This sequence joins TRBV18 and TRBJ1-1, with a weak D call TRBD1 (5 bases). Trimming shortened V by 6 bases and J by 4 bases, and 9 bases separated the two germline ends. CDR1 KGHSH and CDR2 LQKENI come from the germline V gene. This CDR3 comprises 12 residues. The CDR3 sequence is CASSSGPTEAFF. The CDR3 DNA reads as TGTGCCAGCTCGTCAGGGCCCACTGAAGCTTTCTTT.

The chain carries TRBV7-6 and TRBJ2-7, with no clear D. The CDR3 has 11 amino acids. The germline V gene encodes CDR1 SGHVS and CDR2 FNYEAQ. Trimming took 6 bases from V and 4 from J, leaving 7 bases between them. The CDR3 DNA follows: TGTGCCAGCAGTTTCGAGTACGAGCAGTACTTC. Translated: CASSFEYEQYF.

The CDR3 DNA is TGTGCCAGCAGTTCGGACAGGGGTGAAGCTTTCTTT. Its translation: CASSSDRGEAFF. The J gene is TRBJ1-1, the V gene TRBV7-9; TRBD1 agrees at 9 bases. V dropped 6 bases and J dropped 7; count of bases not matched to a gene: 3. Looked up from germline, CDR1 is SEHNR and CDR2 is FQNEAQ (reference sequence). The CDR3 covers 12 residues. The full variable domain, rest sourced from reference TRBV7-9 and TRBJ1-1, is DTGVSQNPRHKITKRGQNVTFRCDPISEHNRLYWYRQTLGQGPEFLTYFQNEAQLEKSRLLSDRFSAERPKGSFSTLEIQRTEQGDSAMYLCASSSDRGEAFFGQGTRLTVV.

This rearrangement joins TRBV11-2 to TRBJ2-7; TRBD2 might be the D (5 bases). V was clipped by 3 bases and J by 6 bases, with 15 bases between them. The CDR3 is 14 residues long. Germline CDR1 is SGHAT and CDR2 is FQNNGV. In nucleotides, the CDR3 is TGTGCCAGCAGCTTCTTCGGGCAGGCGGGCGAGCAGTACTTC. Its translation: CASSFFGQAGEQYF.

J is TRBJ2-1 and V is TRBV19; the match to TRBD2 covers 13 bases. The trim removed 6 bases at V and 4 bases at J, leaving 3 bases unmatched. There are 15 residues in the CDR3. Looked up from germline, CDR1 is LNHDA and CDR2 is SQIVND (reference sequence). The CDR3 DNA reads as TGTGCCAGTAGGGGACTAGCGGGGACATACAATGAGCAGTTCTTC. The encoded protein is CASRGLAGTYNEQFF.

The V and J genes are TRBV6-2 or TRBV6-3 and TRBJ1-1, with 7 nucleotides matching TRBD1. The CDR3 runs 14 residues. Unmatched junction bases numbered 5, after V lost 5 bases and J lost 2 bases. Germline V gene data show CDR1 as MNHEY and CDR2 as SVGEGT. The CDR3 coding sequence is TGTGCCAGCAGTACTGGGACAGCAAACACTGAAGCTTTCTTT. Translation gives CASSTGTANTEAFF.

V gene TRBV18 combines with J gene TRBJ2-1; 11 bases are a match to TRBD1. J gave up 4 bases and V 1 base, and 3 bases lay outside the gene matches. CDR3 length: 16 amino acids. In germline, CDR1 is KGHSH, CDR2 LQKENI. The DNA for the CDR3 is TGTGCCAGCTCACCACGGACAGGGGGCGCGTACAATGAGCAGTTCTTC. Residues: CASSPRTGGAYNEQFF.

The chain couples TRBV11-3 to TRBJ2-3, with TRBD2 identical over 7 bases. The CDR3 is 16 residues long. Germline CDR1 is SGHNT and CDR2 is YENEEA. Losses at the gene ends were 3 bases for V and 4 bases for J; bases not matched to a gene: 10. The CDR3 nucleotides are TGTGCCAGCAGCTTGGGAGTCCGGGGGGTGGCAGATACGCAGTATTTT. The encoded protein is CASSLGVRGVADTQYF.

CDR3 protein: CASSLEGAVRTGELFF. CDR3 bases: TGTGCCAGCAGTTTAGAGGGAGCGGTTCGCACCGGGGAGCTGTTTTTT. The gene calls are TRBV27 and TRBJ2-2; the D gene is possibly TRBD2 (5 bases). Trimming took off 2 bases at V and 4 bases at J, with 14 bases between the two ends. This CDR3 region has 16 residues. CDR1 is MNHEY, CDR2 SMNVEV, per germline (reference sequence).